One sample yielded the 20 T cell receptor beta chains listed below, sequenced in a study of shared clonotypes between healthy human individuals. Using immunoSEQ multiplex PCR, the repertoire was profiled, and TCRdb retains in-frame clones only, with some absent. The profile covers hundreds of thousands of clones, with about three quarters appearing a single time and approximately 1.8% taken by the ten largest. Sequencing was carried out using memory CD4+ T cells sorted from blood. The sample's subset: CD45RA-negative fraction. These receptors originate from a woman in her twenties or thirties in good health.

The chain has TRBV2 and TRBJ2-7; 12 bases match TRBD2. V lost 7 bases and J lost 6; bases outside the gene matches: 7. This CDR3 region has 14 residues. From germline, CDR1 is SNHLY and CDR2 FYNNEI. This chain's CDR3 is CASIKASGRAEQYF. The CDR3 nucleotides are TGTGCCAGCATTAAGGCTAGCGGGAGGGCCGAGCAGTACTTC.

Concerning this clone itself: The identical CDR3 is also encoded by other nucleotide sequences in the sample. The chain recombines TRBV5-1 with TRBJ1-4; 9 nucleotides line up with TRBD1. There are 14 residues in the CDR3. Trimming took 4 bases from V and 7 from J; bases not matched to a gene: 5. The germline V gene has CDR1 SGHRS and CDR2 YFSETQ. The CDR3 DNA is TGCGCCAGCAGCCCGGGACAGGGAAGTGAAAAACTGTTTTTT. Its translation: CASSPGQGSEKLFF. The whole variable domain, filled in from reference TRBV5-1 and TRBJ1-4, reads KAGVTQTPRYLIKTRGQQVTLSCSPISGHRSVSWYQQTPGQGLQFLFEYFSETQRNKGNFPGRFSGRQFSNSRSEMNVSTLELGDSALYLCASSPGQGSEKLFFGSGTQLSVL.

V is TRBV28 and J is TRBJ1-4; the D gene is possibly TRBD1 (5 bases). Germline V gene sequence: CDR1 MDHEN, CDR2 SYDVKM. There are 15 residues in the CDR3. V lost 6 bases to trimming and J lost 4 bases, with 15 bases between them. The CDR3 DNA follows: TGTGCCAGCAGGCGACAGCCAGTGGGTAATGAAAAACTGTTTTTT. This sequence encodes CASRRQPVGNEKLFF.

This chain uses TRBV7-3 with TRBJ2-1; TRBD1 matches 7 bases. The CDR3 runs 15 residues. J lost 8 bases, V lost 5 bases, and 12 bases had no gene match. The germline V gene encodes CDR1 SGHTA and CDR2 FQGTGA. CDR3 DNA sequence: TGTGCCAGCAGCCCAGCCCAGGACAGGACGGATGAGCAGTTCTTC. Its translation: CASSPAQDRTDEQFF.

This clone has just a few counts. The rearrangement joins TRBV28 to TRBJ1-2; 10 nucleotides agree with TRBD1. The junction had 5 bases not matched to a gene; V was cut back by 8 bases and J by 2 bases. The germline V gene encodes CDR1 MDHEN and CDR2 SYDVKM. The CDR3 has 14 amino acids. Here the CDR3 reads CASSRQGANYGYTF. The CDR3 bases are TGTGCCAGCTCCCGACAGGGGGCAAACTATGGCTACACCTTC.

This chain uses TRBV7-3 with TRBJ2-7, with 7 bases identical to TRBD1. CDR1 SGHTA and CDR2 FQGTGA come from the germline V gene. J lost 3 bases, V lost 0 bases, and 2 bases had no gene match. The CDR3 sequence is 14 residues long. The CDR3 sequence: CASSLTAGGYEQYF. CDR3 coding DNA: TGTGCCAGCAGCTTAACAGCAGGGGGCTACGAGCAGTACTTC.

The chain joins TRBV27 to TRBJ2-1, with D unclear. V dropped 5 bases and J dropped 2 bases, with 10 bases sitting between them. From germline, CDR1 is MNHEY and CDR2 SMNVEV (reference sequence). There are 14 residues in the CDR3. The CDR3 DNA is TGTGCCAGCAGTACTACCGTCGCCTACAATGAGCAGTTCTTC. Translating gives CASSTTVAYNEQFF.

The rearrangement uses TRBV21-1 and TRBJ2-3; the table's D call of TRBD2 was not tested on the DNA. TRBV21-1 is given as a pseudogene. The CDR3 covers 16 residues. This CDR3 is CASSKGERKSTDTQYF. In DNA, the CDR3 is TGTGCCAGCAGCAAGGGAGAGCGGAAGAGCACAGATACGCAGTATTTT.

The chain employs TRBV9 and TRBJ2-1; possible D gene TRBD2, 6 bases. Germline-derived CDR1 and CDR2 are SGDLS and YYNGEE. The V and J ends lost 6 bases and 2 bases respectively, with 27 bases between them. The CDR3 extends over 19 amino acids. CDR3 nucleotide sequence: TGTGCCAGCATCATAGTGGGAGGAAGTCCCCCCCCAGCCTACAATGAGCAGTTCTTC. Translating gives CASIIVGGSPPPAYNEQFF. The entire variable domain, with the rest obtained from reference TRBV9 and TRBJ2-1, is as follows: DSGVTQTPKHLITATGQRVTLRCSPRSGDLSVYWYQQSLDQGLQFLIQYYNGEERAKGNILERFSAQQFPDLHSELNLSSLELGDSALYFCASIIVGGSPPPAYNEQFFGPGTRLTVL.

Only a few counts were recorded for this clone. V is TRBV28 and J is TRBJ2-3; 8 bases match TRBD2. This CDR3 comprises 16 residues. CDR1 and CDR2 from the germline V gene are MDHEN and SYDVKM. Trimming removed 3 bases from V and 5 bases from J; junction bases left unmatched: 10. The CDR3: CASSFGGSGAQDTQYF. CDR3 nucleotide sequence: TGTGCCAGCAGTTTCGGGGGTAGCGGGGCTCAAGATACGCAGTATTTT. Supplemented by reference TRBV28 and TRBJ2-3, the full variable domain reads DVKVTQSSRYLVKRTGEKVFLECVQDMDHENMFWYRQDPGLGLRLIYFSYDVKMKEKGDIPEGYSVSREKKERFSLILESASTNQTSMYLCASSFGGSGAQDTQYFGPGTRLTVL.

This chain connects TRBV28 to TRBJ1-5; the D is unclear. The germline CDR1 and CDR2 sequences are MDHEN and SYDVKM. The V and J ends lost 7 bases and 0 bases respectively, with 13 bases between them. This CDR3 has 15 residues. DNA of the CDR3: TGTGCCAGCACTACACGTAGCCTTAGCAATCAGCCCCAGCATTTT. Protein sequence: CASTTRSLSNQPQHF.

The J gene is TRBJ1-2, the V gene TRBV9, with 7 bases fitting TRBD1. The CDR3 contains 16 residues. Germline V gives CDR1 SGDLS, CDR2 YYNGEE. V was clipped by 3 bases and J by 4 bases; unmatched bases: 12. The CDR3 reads CASSETTGTVGYGYTF. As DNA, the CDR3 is TGTGCCAGCAGCGAAACGACAGGGACTGTGGGCTATGGCTACACCTTC.

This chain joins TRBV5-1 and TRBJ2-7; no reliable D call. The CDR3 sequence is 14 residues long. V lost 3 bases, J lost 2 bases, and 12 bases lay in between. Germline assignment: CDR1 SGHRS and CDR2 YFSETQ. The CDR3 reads CASSSSGDPYEQYF. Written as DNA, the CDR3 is TGCGCCAGCAGCTCGAGTGGGGATCCCTACGAGCAGTACTTC.

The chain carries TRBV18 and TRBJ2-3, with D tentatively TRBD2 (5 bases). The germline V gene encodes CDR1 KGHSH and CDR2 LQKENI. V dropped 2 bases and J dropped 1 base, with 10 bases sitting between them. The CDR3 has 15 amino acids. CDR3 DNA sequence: TGTGCCAGCTCACCAGATCTAGCTGGCACAGATACGCAGTATTTT. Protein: CASSPDLAGTDTQYF.

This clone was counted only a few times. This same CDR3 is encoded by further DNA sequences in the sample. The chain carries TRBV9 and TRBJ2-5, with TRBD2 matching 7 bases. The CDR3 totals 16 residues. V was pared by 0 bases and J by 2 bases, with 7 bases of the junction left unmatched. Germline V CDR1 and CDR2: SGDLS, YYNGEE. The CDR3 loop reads CASSVGVAGLQETQYF. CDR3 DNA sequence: TGTGCCAGCAGCGTAGGAGTAGCGGGCTTACAAGAGACCCAGTACTTC. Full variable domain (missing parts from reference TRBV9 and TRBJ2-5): DSGVTQTPKHLITATGQRVTLRCSPRSGDLSVYWYQQSLDQGLQFLIQYYNGEERAKGNILERFSAQQFPDLHSELNLSSLELGDSALYFCASSVGVAGLQETQYFGPGTRLLVL.

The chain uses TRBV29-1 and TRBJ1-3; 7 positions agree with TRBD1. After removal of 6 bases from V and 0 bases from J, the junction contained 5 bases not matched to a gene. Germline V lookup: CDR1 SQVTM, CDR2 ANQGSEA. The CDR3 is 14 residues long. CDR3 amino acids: CSVRQGSSGNTIYF. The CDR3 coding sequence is TGCAGCGTCCGACAGGGCAGCTCTGGAAACACCATATATTTT.

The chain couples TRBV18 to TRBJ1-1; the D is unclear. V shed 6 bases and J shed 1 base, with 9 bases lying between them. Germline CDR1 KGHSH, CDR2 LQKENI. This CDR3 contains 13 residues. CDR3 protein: CASSTQRNTEAFF. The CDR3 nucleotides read TGTGCCAGCTCCACACAGCGGAACACTGAAGCTTTCTTT.

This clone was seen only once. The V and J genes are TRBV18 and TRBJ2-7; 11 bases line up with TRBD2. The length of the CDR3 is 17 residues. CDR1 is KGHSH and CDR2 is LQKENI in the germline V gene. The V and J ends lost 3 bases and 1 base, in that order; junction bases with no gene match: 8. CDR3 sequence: CASSPALAGGKSYEQYF. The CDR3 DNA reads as TGTGCCAGCTCACCGGCCCTAGCGGGAGGAAAATCCTACGAGCAGTACTTC.

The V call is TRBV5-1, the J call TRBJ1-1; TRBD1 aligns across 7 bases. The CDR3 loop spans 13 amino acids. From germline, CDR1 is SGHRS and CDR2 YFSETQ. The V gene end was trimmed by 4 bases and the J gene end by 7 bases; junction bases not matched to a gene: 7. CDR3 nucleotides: TGCGCCAGCAGCGTAAGGGACAGAATTGAAGCTTTCTTT. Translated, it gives CASSVRDRIEAFF.

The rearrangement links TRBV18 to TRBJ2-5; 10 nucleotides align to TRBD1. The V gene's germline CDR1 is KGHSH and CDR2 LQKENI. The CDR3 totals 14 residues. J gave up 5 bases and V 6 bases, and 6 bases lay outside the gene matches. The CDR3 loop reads CASSAGQGSETQYF. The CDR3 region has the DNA TGTGCCAGCTCGGCGGGACAGGGGAGCGAGACCCAGTACTTC. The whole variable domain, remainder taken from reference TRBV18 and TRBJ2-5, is NAGVMQNPRHLVRRRGQEARLRCSPMKGHSHVYWYRQLPEEGLKFMVYLQKENIIDESGMPKERFSAEFPKEGPSILRIQQVVRGDSAAYFCASSAGQGSETQYFGPGTRLLVL.